At least ten counts were recorded for the clone carrying this TCR beta chain. The antigen remains unidentified. The CDR3 runs to 18 residues. The V gene end was trimmed by 3 bases and the J gene end by 6 bases; junction bases not matched to a gene: 16. This sample is part of a study of Graves' ophthalmopathy and Graves' hyperthyroidism. Study-wide findings and caveats: A model built from 13 signatures distinguished ophthalmopathy from stable hyperthyroidism with about 86% sensitivity and about 80% specificity.

The authors amplified TCR beta CDR3 regions from RNA transcripts. Second-round multiplex PCR came after a first-round RT-PCR that employed HTBI primers. One entry per CDR3 protein results from TCRdb running MiXCR on the multiplex PCR reads. The sample includes about 210,000 distinct CDR3 sequences, 25% to 30% of them seen just once. Input material: peripheral blood. This receptor was taken from a man between 50 and 59 years old with Graves' ophthalmopathy. The chain has TRBV12-3 or TRBV12-4 and TRBJ2-5; 10 bases match TRBD2. The CDR3, as DNA: TGTGCCAGCAGTTTGGTAGCGGGAGGCCGGAGCCCCCATAAGACCCAGTACTTC. Translating it yields CASSLVAGGRSPHKTQYF.